This is a list of T cell receptor beta chains from one sample in a study of cytomegalovirus exposure and HLA in healthy donors. Only in-frame clones appear in the TCRdb table, and some are missing; sequencing was by immunoSEQ multiplex PCR. This table holds 140,000 to 150,000 clones, around three quarters found once. Sequencing was performed on PBMCs. These receptors were collected from a woman aged 60-70 years in good health and CMV-seropositive. The CDR3 runs from the conserved cysteine through the conserved F or W. A D gene is named only where the DNA matches it firmly. Part of the rows lack a size; the others show once, few, many or a class for expanded clones.

D	J	size	V	DNA	CDR3
-	TRBJ1-1	-	TRBV28	TGTGCCAGCAGTTCGGGACATCCGAACACTGAAGCTTTCTTT	CASSSGHPNTEAFF
-	TRBJ2-6	-	TRBV28	TGTGCCAGCAGTTCTCAGATCTCTGGGGCCAACGTCCTGACTTTC	CASSSQISGANVLTF
TRBD1	TRBJ1-4	-	TRBV7-8	TGTGCCAGCAGCCCCGGGACAGCGCGCGAAAAACTGTTTTTT	CASSPGTAREKLFF
-	TRBJ1-5	-	TRBV28	TGTGCCAGCAGTTTAACCGGGACTAGGAATCAGCCCCAGCATTTT	CASSLTGTRNQPQHF
-	TRBJ1-5	-	TRBV18	TGTGCCAGTTCACTCTCAGACAGTAGCAATCAGCCCCAGCATTTT	CASSLSDSSNQPQHF
-	TRBJ1-5	many	TRBV5-1	TGCGCCAGCAGCTTGAACGGGGGCAATCAGCCCCAGCATTTT	CASSLNGGNQPQHF
-	TRBJ1-1	-	TRBV7-9	TGTGCCAGCAGCTTAGCCCTTGAAGCTTTCTTT	CASSLALEAFF
-	TRBJ1-1	-	TRBV5-1	TGCGCCAGCTCTAAGGGGCCGCCGGGGGTTATGAACACTGAAGCTTTCTTT	CASSKGPPGVMNTEAFF
TRBD1	TRBJ1-1	-	TRBV6-6	TGTGCCAGCAGTTACCTGACAGGGCCGACTGAAGCTTTCTTT	CASSYLTGPTEAFF
TRBD1	TRBJ2-1	-	TRBV5-1	TGCGCCAGCAGCCCTAGGACAGGGGGCAATGAGCAGTTCTTC	CASSPRTGGNEQFF
TRBD2	TRBJ2-1	-	TRBV28	TGTGCCAGCAACGGGCCCTGGGGACTAGCGGGAGGGAGCTCCTACAATGAGCAGTTCTTC	CASNGPWGLAGGSSYNEQFF
TRBD2	TRBJ2-5	-	TRBV11-1	TGTGCCAGCAGCTTTCGGGGGGGCCAAGAGACCCAGTACTTC	CASSFRGGQETQYF
-	TRBJ1-2	-	TRBV5-1	TGCGCCAGCCGAGATCCCTCGTCCGGCTATGGCTACACCTTC	CASRDPSSGYGYTF
TRBD1	TRBJ1-1	-	TRBV28	TGTGCCAGCAGTACCCCCGGGACAGGGAACACTGAAGCTTTCTTT	CASSTPGTGNTEAFF
TRBD1	TRBJ2-6	-	TRBV5-1	TGCGCCAGCAGCGCCTACCGGGACAGGGGCTCTGGGGCCAACGTCCTGACTTTC	CASSAYRDRGSGANVLTF
-	TRBJ1-1	few	TRBV5-1	TGCGCCAGCAGACAGGGAGAGACTGAAGCTTTCTTT	CASRQGETEAFF
-	TRBJ2-7	few	TRBV29-1	TGCAGCGTTTCGAAAAGGACTCTTACCTACGAGCAGTACTTC	CSVSKRTLTYEQYF
-	TRBJ2-3	-	TRBV29-1	TGCAGCGTTCGGGTCATCTTTTCTAGCACAGATACGCAGTATTTT	CSVRVIFSSTDTQYF
TRBD1	TRBJ2-7	-	TRBV28	TGTGCCAGCAGTTTAAGTGGGACAGGGTACCACGAGCAGTACTTC	CASSLSGTGYHEQYF
-	TRBJ1-2	-	TRBV19	TGTGCCAGTAGTATAGCCCCTCGGGGAGGGTATGGCTACACCTTC	CASSIAPRGGYGYTF
-	TRBJ2-7	-	TRBV6-5	TGTGCCAGCAGTGAGCGCTACGAGCAGTACTTC	CASSERYEQYF
-	TRBJ1-1	few	TRBV10-3	TGTGCCATCAGCGAGGAGGAGCACACTGAAGCTTTCTTT	CAISEEEHTEAFF
TRBD1	TRBJ1-5	-	TRBV6-1	TGTGCCAGCAGTGTCACCACAGGGGGCAATCAGCCCCAGCATTTT	CASSVTTGGNQPQHF
-	TRBJ1-1	once	TRBV5-1	TGCGCCAGCAGCTTGGAAACGGGGAACACTGAAGCTTTCTTT	CASSLETGNTEAFF
TRBD1	TRBJ1-2	-	TRBV2	TGTGCCAGCAGACTAGGGACAGGGGACTATGGCTACACCTTC	CASRLGTGDYGYTF
TRBD2	TRBJ2-7	-	TRBV19	TGTGCCAGTAGGGCTAGCGGATCCTACGAGCAGTACTTC	CASRASGSYEQYF
-	TRBJ2-1	few	TRBV9	TGTGCCAGCAGCGTAGGACTAGGCGGCTACAATGAGCAGTTCTTC	CASSVGLGGYNEQFF
-	TRBJ2-5	-	TRBV4-1	TGCGCCAGCAGCCAAGGGACAGACCAAGAGACCCAGTACTTC	CASSQGTDQETQYF
-	TRBJ1-2	-	TRBV21-1	TGTGCCAGCAGACCCGGTAAGGGGAACTATGGCTACACCTTC	CASRPGKGNYGYTF
-	TRBJ1-1	-	TRBV18	TGTGCCAGCTCACCCTCGACACAGCTCCTGAGGGCCACTGAAGCTTTCTTT	CASSPSTQLLRATEAFF
-	TRBJ1-1	once	TRBV6-1	TGTGCCAGCAGTCCGCAGGGCTACACTGAAGCTTTCTTT	CASSPQGYTEAFF
TRBD2	TRBJ2-3	-	TRBV15	TGTGCCACCAGCGAGGGAGGGAGCACAGATACGCAGTATTTT	CATSEGGSTDTQYF
-	TRBJ2-4	-	TRBV7-2	TGTGCCAGCAGCTTAACAGAAGCAACGAAGGTTCAGTACTTC	CASSLTEATKVQYF
TRBD1	TRBJ2-7	-	TRBV27	TGTGCCAGCAGTCCCGAGACAGGGTGGTCCGAGCAGTACTTC	CASSPETGWSEQYF
TRBD2	TRBJ2-1	-	TRBV6-5	TGTGCCAGCAGTTACACCGGGACTAGCGGGAGTGGTGAGCAGTTCTTC	CASSYTGTSGSGEQFF
-	TRBJ1-5	-	TRBV19	TGTGCCAGTAGTATCCCCCCCTTCGGGAGCAATCAGCCCCAGCATTTT	CASSIPPFGSNQPQHF
-	TRBJ2-2	-	TRBV6-5	TGTGCCAGCAGTTACCCCGGTCGGGGGGAGCTGTTTTTT	CASSYPGRGELFF
TRBD1	TRBJ2-2	-	TRBV9	TGTGCCAGCAGGTTAACAGGGGGCAACACCGGGGAGCTGTTTTTT	CASRLTGGNTGELFF
TRBD1	TRBJ2-5	-	TRBV7-9	TGTGCCAGCAGTTTCGAGGGGGCGGGAGAGACCCAGTACTTC	CASSFEGAGETQYF
-	TRBJ1-1	-	TRBV28	TGTGCCAGCAGTTTATGGGCAAGTGAAGCTTTCTTT	CASSLWASEAFF
TRBD1	TRBJ1-1	once	TRBV7-8	TGTGCCAGCAGCCCGTTCGACAGGGGGGAAGCTTTCTTT	CASSPFDRGEAFF
-	TRBJ2-3	-	TRBV19	TGTGCCAGTAGTATGATGTGGACAACAGATACGCAGTATTTT	CASSMMWTTDTQYF
-	TRBJ2-7	-	TRBV6-1	TGTGCCAGCAGTGCGGTCGAGTCAATCTCCTACGAGCAGTACTTC	CASSAVESISYEQYF
-	TRBJ2-5	-	TRBV15	TGTGCCACCAGCAGTGGGGATAGCGCGGGCCAAGAGACCCAGTACTTC	CATSSGDSAGQETQYF
-	TRBJ1-2	-	TRBV6-8	TGTGCCAGCAGTTACTCGACAGTGGTAGACTATGGCTACACCTTC	CASSYSTVVDYGYTF
-	TRBJ2-3	-	TRBV28	TGTGCCAGCAGTTTCGGGGGTAGCGGAGACGCCACAGATACGCAGTATTTT	CASSFGGSGDATDTQYF
TRBD1	TRBJ1-1	once	TRBV5-4	TGTGCCAGCAGCCTTCCGACAGGGGGGAACACTGAAGCTTTCTTT	CASSLPTGGNTEAFF
-	TRBJ1-1	-	TRBV7-2	TGTGCCAGCAGCTTTACAAACAGATTAATGAACACTGAAGCTTTCTTT	CASSFTNRLMNTEAFF
TRBD1	TRBJ1-4	-	TRBV10-1	TGCGCCAGCAGCGGGACAGGGGGCGAAAAACTGTTTTTT	CASSGTGGEKLFF
TRBD2	TRBJ2-7	-	TRBV5-1	TGCGCCAGCAGCTGGACTAGCGGAGCCTACGAGCAGTACTTC	CASSWTSGAYEQYF
TRBD1	TRBJ1-4	-	TRBV12-5	TGTGCTAGTGGCACCACGACAGGGGGCGGTAATGAAAAACTGTTTTTT	CASGTTTGGGNEKLFF
-	TRBJ2-3	-	TRBV7-9	TGTGCCAGCAGCTTAGACTTATATACGCAGTATTTT	CASSLDLYTQYF
TRBD2	TRBJ2-1	-	TRBV5-1	TGCGCCAGCAGCTTTAGCGGGAGTTCCTACAATGAGCAGTTCTTC	CASSFSGSSYNEQFF